Each of the 3 T cell receptor beta chains below was sequenced from the same sample in a study of T cells in Graves' hyperthyroidism and ophthalmopathy. Authors of the study amplified TCR beta CDR3 regions from RNA transcripts. With the HTBI primer set, the TCR CDR3 went through a first round of RT-PCR. TCRdb itself ran the multiplex PCR reads through MiXCR, one entry per CDR3 protein. The sample contains about 560,000 distinct CDR3 sequences, approximately 15% of which appear only once. The source material was blood. The receptors were gathered from a woman in her late teens or twenties with Graves' hyperthyroidism.

In its sample, this clonotype was seen many times. The rearrangement joins TRBV2 to TRBJ1-2; D gene ambiguous. In germline, CDR1 is SNHLY, CDR2 FYNNEI. CDR3 length: 12 amino acids. V was pared by 7 bases and J by 4 bases, with 10 bases between. The CDR3 DNA sequence: TGTGCCAGCAAAGCTTTGGTCTATGGCTACACCTTC. Protein: CASKALVYGYTF.

This clonotype was observed a few times. The chain couples TRBV2 to TRBJ1-2; D unclear. The CDR3 covers 13 residues. V lost 3 bases to trimming and J lost 0 bases, with 5 bases between them. The germline CDR1 and CDR2 sequences are SNHLY and FYNNEI. The CDR3 DNA reads as TGTGCCAGCAGTGACGATGCTAACTATGGCTACACCTTC. Protein product: CASSDDANYGYTF.

This clonotype has more than one count but fewer than ten. The chain couples TRBV4-1 to TRBJ2-3; tentative D call: TRBD2 (6 bases). CDR1 and CDR2 from the germline V gene are MGHRA and YSYEKL. The CDR3 covers 15 residues. The V and J ends lost 4 bases and 4 bases respectively, with 15 bases between them. The CDR3 reads CASSRYGGGADTQYF. The CDR3 bases are TGCGCCAGCAGCCGCTACGGGGGAGGCGCAGATACGCAGTATTTT.